The next 11 T cell receptor beta chains were all read from a single sample in a study of regulatory T cells in long-lasting Graves disease (dated by TCRdb to about 2021). Receptors were amplified or captured by multiplex PCR. Sequenced using an Illumina HiSeq 4000. To build TCR beta libraries, CDR3 regions were amplified by Arm-PCR using iRepertoire HTBI primers. TCRdb redid the processing of the public reads, applying fastp at Q25 and MiXCR, and retained in-frame beta chains. Rows with one shared CDR3 protein collapse into an entry with the most common genes and DNA. This sample lists a few hundred thousand distinct CDR3 sequences; about 23% were detected once. The leading ten clones occupy under 35% of the sample. The time point label on this specimen signifies: persistent/refractory GD, antithyroid drugs over 5 years with positive TRAb. RNA was extracted from PBMCs in TRIzol for both TCR sequencing and RNA sequencing.

This specimen was peripheral blood mononuclear cells (PBMCs), taken when the disease was refractory, from a patient treated with antithyroid drugs. The receptors shown here come from a woman aged 40 to 49 with Graves disease. Donor details come from another sample of the same person, matched by shared clones.

This clonotype has at least ten counts. The CDR3 DNA reads as TGTGCCAGTGGGCGGGCAACCCAGCATTTT. Translated: CASGRATQHF. The rearrangement uses TRBV6-1 and TRBJ1-5, with D uncertain. Trimming pared 9 bases from V and 11 bases from J, leaving 11 bases between. The CDR3 runs 10 residues. The germline gives CDR1 MNHNS, CDR2 SASEGT.

This clonotype was found many times. The rearrangement uses TRBV12-3 or TRBV12-4 and TRBJ1-5; no firm D call. V gave up 5 bases and J gave up 8 bases, with 13 bases separating them. This CDR3 has 13 amino acids. The CDR3 DNA reads TGTGCCAGCAGTCCCGGTCGGATCAAGCCCCAGCATTTT. Translated: CASSPGRIKPQHF.

The chain uses TRBV5-6 and TRBJ1-1; D is perhaps TRBD1 (6 bases). The germline gives CDR1 SGHDT, CDR2 YYEEEE. Trimming cost V 2 bases and J 3 bases, with 17 bases left between them. This CDR3 spans 16 amino acids. The CDR3 DNA follows: TGTGCCAGCAGCTTCAGGCAGGGGCGATCGGACACTGAAGCTTTCTTT. Its protein product is CASSFRQGRSDTEAFF.

Ten or more counts support this clonotype. DNA of the CDR3: TGTGCCACCAGCGAAAATCTACGGGACAGGGATCAGCCCCAGCATTTT. Residues: CATSENLRDRDQPQHF. The genes are TRBV15 and TRBJ1-5; TRBD1 aligns across 9 bases. This CDR3 region has 16 residues. Unmatched junction bases numbered 10, after V lost 5 bases and J lost 5 bases. The germline CDR1 and CDR2 sequences are LNHNV and YYDKDF (reference sequence).

This clonotype was seen repeatedly, ten times or more. The chain carries TRBV28 and TRBJ1-5; D gene uncertain. From germline, CDR1 is MDHEN and CDR2 SYDVKM. The CDR3 has 15 amino acids. V was cut by 2 bases and J by 4 bases, with 12 bases left in between. CDR3 protein: CASSLNGFGNQPQHF. In DNA form, the CDR3 reads TGTGCCAGCAGTTTAAATGGTTTTGGAAATCAGCCCCAGCATTTT.

This clonotype was recorded many times. This sequence joins TRBV2 and TRBJ2-7; tentative D call: TRBD2 (6 bases). V was cut by 10 bases and J by 5 bases, with 18 bases left in between. Germline assignment: CDR1 SNHLY and CDR2 FYNNEI. CDR3 length: 13 amino acids. The CDR3 region has the DNA TGTGCCATTCAGGCGGGATTATCCCACGAGCAGTACTTC. Translation gives CAIQAGLSHEQYF.

This clonotype was counted at least ten times. This rearrangement joins TRBV28 to TRBJ1-5; D is possibly TRBD1 (5 bases). The CDR3 is 15 residues long. Deletions cut 6 bases from V and 1 base from J, with 13 bases between. From germline, CDR1 is MDHEN and CDR2 SYDVKM. DNA for the CDR3: TGTGCCAGCAGGATTGACAGTCGGAGCAATCAGCCCCAGCATTTT. As protein: CASRIDSRSNQPQHF.

This clonotype came up many times. This chain uses TRBV6-5 with TRBJ1-2, with D possibly matching TRBD1 (5 bases). The V end lost 3 bases, the J end lost 5 bases, and 10 bases lay between the germline ends. Germline assignment: CDR1 MNHEY and CDR2 SVGAGI. The CDR3 sequence is 13 residues long. The CDR3 here is CASSYRGTYGYTF. The CDR3 DNA sequence: TGTGCCAGCAGTTATCGGGGGACTTATGGCTACACCTTC.

This rearrangement joins TRBV7-9 to TRBJ2-3, with no clear D. This CDR3 has 15 residues. Per the germline V gene, CDR1 is SEHNR and CDR2 is FQNEAQ (reference sequence). V was shortened by 6 bases and J by 2 bases, with 15 bases between the two germline ends. DNA for the CDR3: TGTGCCAGCAGACCTCTGACGGTGAACACAGATACGCAGTATTTT. The encoded protein is CASRPLTVNTDTQYF. The whole variable domain, filled in from reference TRBV7-9 and TRBJ2-3, reads DTGVSQNPRHKITKRGQNVTFRCDPISEHNRLYWYRQTLGQGPEFLTYFQNEAQLEKSRLLSDRFSAERPKGSFSTLEIQRTEQGDSAMYLCASRPLTVNTDTQYFGPGTRLTVL.

The sample holds many counts of this clonotype. The chain recombines TRBV28 with TRBJ2-4; TRBD2 agrees at 13 bases. From germline, CDR1 is MDHEN and CDR2 SYDVKM. Trimming cost V 6 bases and J 8 bases; bases outside gene matches: 16. The CDR3 spans 18 residues. CDR3 sequence reads: CASSLYGEGTSGTDIQYF. The CDR3 DNA reads TGTGCCAGCAGCCTATACGGGGAGGGGACTAGCGGGACGGACATTCAGTACTTC.

This chain connects TRBV18 to TRBJ1-2; D unresolved. The germline V and J ends were trimmed by 0 bases and 4 bases, with 15 bases remaining between them. Germline-derived CDR1 and CDR2 are KGHSH and LQKENI. The CDR3 is 16 amino acids. The CDR3 DNA follows: TGTGCCAGCTCACCACCGGGCGGCCCGGAGGCCTATGGCTACACCTTC. It encodes CASSPPGGPEAYGYTF.